This T cell receptor beta chain appears in the sequencing data of a study of cytomegalovirus exposure and HLA in healthy donors (dated by TCRdb to about 2017). For the study in its entirety: In an earlier analysis of 587 of the donors, 250 to 350 Gb of sequence data and 100 million or so unique TCR beta sequences from about 179 million T cells were reported. An early release that covered 640 HLA-typed donors contained about 300 gigabases of sequencing data and tens of millions of unique TCR sequences. Among the approximately 400 genotyped donors, around 81% belonged to the genetic ancestry cluster associated with self-reported Caucasian donors. The study was designed to test whether signatures of past pathogen exposure could be identified by cataloging public T cell receptors. The study used immunosequencing to profile the T cell repertoires of 666 subjects and linked those repertoires to cytomegalovirus serostatus. Besides the first cohort of 666 subjects, a separate validation cohort made up of roughly 120 different subjects was used. The study combined high-throughput TCR immunosequencing, statistical association of individual TCRs with disease status, and machine learning to predict cytomegalovirus infection status. To study patterns of TCR occurrence, a later analysis re-analyzed previously published TCR beta repertoires from just over 650 donors and added high-resolution HLA genotyping. In the later analysis, no new phenotypic data were used to find candidate immune exposures; instead, reliance was placed on TCR beta sequences and their occurrence across donors. An earlier analysis of 587 of the donors used high-throughput TCR beta sequencing to judge whether each TCR beta V gene segment behaved as functional or pseudogenic. Donor age, sex, ethnicity and CMV serostatus were compiled together with the repertoire data. In a later genetic analysis, genome-wide SNP genotypes for about three fifths of the 666 donors were used, and that subset was treated as a discovery cohort. Every discovery cohort repertoire had been produced on one sequencing platform. Both class I and class II loci were covered by HLA typing, at four-digit resolution. The number of donors typed differed by locus, with 629-630 for A, B, C, DRB1 and DQB1, roughly 520 for DQA1, about 610 for DPA1, and roughly 450 for DPB1. About 5 DR-DQ haplotypes were handled as single units for association and clustering, since linkage in the cohort was strong. On average, 235,054 unique TCR beta nucleotide sequences were sequenced per donor among about 400 genotyped donors of the cohort, with 15% to 20% of those sequences being non-productive. The investigation overall reported the following: Because counts were too low, under 20 rarely observed V segments, including chromosome 9 orphons, were left out of the earlier analysis of about 500 of the donors. Most CMV-associated TCR beta chains appeared to be HLA-restricted in a later analysis, and the HLA associations seemed to be driven largely by CMV exposure. CMV serostatus was the only immune exposure information available for the cohort. HLA typing was unavailable for some donors at each locus, so association tests used only the typed subset. Assigning TCR associations to individual alleles was difficult when HLA alleles, especially DR and DQ, strongly co-occurred. Compared with equally common non-associated chains, HLA-associated TCR beta chains in a later analysis were more clonally expanded and had lower generation probabilities. Compared with the roughly 710-donor mean, donors in an Asian-associated ancestry cluster had fewer N-insertions in productive TCRs, according to a later genetic analysis. Some IMGT-functional V segments, including TRBV6-2 and TRBV6-3, could not be told apart with the 87-base-pair reads, so those segments were excluded. A later analysis found that TCR association rates varied across HLA loci, with DRB1 alleles showing the most associated TCRs and HLA-C alleles the fewest. Sequencing depth was assumed to be roughly uniform across donors in the presence/absence analyses, though that assumption may not hold. A total of about 150 TCR beta chains were listed by the study as associated with cytomegalovirus. The classifier was reported to diagnose cytomegalovirus status with high specificity and sensitivity in both the original and validation cohorts. This cohort had only TCR beta chains sequenced, and the lack of alpha or paired-chain data limited which features could be detected. A few of the identified cytomegalovirus-associated TCR beta chains were confirmed in vitro to be specific for cytomegalovirus antigens. The authors suggested that the approach could potentially be generalized to other disease states and immunological phenotypes. A further reported finding was that TCR beta sequences accurately predicted the HLA-A and HLA-B alleles for most subjects in the first cohort. A later analysis reported that several top co-occurrence clusters appeared linked to parvovirus B19, influenza, CMV and Epstein-Barr virus. An earlier analysis of around 500 of the donors showed that most TCR beta V segments appeared in productive rearrangements either about 87% or about 30% of the time, which broadly matched IMGT annotations. Correlated functional status among segregating V segments might be attributable to linkage disequilibrium, but an unknown experimental factor could not be ruled out. The sequencing pipeline was judged likely to have produced a cluster of highly shared sequence variants as a technical artifact. A later genetic analysis associated a missense DCLRE1C variant with V-gene and J-gene trimming of TCR beta chains, and an independent cohort replicated the association. At a false discovery rate of 0.05, a later analysis linked under 20,000 TCR beta sequences to specific HLA alleles. Most TCR sequences were observed very rarely across donors, whereas some public TCRs were present in many individuals.

The library relied on the immunoSEQ multiplex PCR assay. A mixture of 60 forward primers for TCR Vbeta segments and 13 reverse primers for TCR Jbeta segments was used in the multiplex PCR. A multiplex PCR assay on genomic DNA amplified the CDR3 region of rearranged TCR beta genes. Amplified TCR beta libraries were sequenced as 87-base-pair reads on the Illumina HiSeq System. The study's own analysis went as follows. Across the roughly 600 repertoires, a later analysis counted approximately 75 million unique TCR beta chains, some 11 million of which were shared by at least two donors. Raw reads were error-corrected and collapsed into unique sequences with a nearest-neighbor algorithm that merged closely related sequences to remove PCR and sequencing errors. To assign V, D and J gene segments, CDR3 sequences were aligned to IMGT reference sequences. For a sequence to be retained, a match of at least six nucleotides to both a V gene segment and a J gene segment was required. Rearrangements were classified as productive when the CDR3 lacked stop codons and remained in frame with V and J, and all other rearrangements were classified as non-productive. CDR3 was defined according to IMGT convention as the region running from the second conserved V-encoded cysteine to the conserved J-encoded phenylalanine. In an earlier analysis of approximately 500 of the donors, sequences lacking an unambiguous match to a single V gene segment were excluded. In an earlier analysis of more than 500 of the donors, a V segment was called functional when productive rearrangements were above 56.7%, and segregating when the standard deviation between donors exceeded 5%. A statistical classification framework was developed to diagnose cytomegalovirus status using the catalog of TCR beta chain sequences. A later analysis assigned V and J genes by comparing TCR nucleotide sequences with IMGT/GENE-DB human TR gene sequences. The TCRdist pipeline was used in a later analysis to assign CDR3 sequences and most-parsimonious VDJ recombination scenarios. In a later analysis, each TCR beta chain was defined by its CDR3 amino acid sequence together with its V-gene family, and reads without a unique V-gene family were excluded. To address suspected cross-contamination and a sequencing artifact, a later analysis removed roughly 580 highly shared, low-generation-probability nucleotide sequences. For each public chain, a later analysis derived a clonal expansion index from normalized ranks of inferred template counts within each repertoire. In a later analysis, generation probabilities were computed using a VDJ recombination model fitted to out-of-frame rearrangements, and the results were checked against IGoR. A later analysis scored TCR-TCR, TCR-HLA and TCR-CMV co-occurrence with hypergeometric tests, applying a repertoire-size bias correction to TCR pairs. To estimate false discovery rates, a later analysis permuted the HLA or CMV assignments 20 times. In a later analysis, co-occurring TCRs were grouped using DBSCAN, with TCRdist sequence similarity added in when clustering inside HLA-allele-positive subsets. For co-occurrence clustering, repertoires with fewer than 30,000 or more than 120,000 public chains were excluded, along with roughly five repertoires with anomalous nucleotide sharing. Not all clones reach the TCRdb copy of this immuneACCESS table, which keeps in-frame sequences only. Checked studies attribute under half of the gap to unresolved V genes and leave the rest unexplained. That table furnishes V, J and clone size, whereas the DNA furnished D and trimming. Present in this sample are about 160,000 clones, roughly 82% of which were seen just once. The top ten clones comprise more than 1.3% of the sample.

The cohort consisted of some 730 healthy bone marrow donors. At the time of sampling, all cohort members were nominally healthy, though unrecorded immune exposures were likely present. The donor was CMV seropositive and was included in the group of approximately 300 seropositive cohort members. Each donor provided a peripheral blood sample, and peripheral blood mononuclear cells were used for TCR beta sequencing. Genomic DNA was extracted from the blood cell samples with the Qiagen DNeasy Blood Extraction Kit. As concerns this clone: Its antigen remains undetermined. No much larger clone is present one base from it, and per-base qualities are unavailable.

V ends up 0 bases short and J 7 bases short, with an unmatched junction base count of 6. CDR1 and CDR2 were assigned from the germline V gene as SGHDT and YYEEEE. There are 16 amino acids in the CDR3, from cysteine to phenylalanine inclusive. Solely the CDR3 DNA is kept, with 48 bases framed from the first base. The clonotype was recovered from a girl aged 5-17 years in good health and CMV-seropositive. Input material: PBMCs. This receptor chain uses TRBV5-6 and TRBJ2-4, with 11 bases matching TRBD2. The sequence in DNA is TGTGCCAGCAGCTTGGTTAGTAGCGGGGGGGCGAACATTCAGTACTTC. Protein translation: CASSLVSSGGANIQYF.